Following are 30 T cell receptor beta chains from one sample sequenced in a study of CD8 T cells in ankylosing spondylitis. Study-level findings and limits: A motif of 8 or 9 highly homologous TCR beta variants was seen as apparently characteristic of ankylosing spondylitis blood.

These receptors lack a known antigen. A single record per CDR3 protein comes from TCRdb applying MiXCR to the 5' RACE reads. The sample holds about 480,000 distinct CDR3 sequences, roughly 15% seen once. Source material: blood, either unsorted or a sorted T cell fraction (not recorded which). These TCRs come from a male donor with ankylosing spondylitis.

This sequence joins TRBV2 and TRBJ2-1, with D possibly matching TRBD1 (5 bases). Trimming pared 0 bases from V and 9 bases from J, leaving 9 bases between. Germline CDR1 and CDR2: SNHLY and FYNNEI. The CDR3 is made up of 13 amino acids. The CDR3 DNA sequence: TGTGCCAGCAGTGAAGCGTGGCAGGGTGAGCAGTTCTTC. This encodes CASSEAWQGEQFF.

This sequence joins TRBV10-1 and TRBJ1-2, with D possibly being TRBD1 (5 bases). Trimming pared 0 bases from V and 4 bases from J, leaving 6 bases between. The CDR3 is 13 amino acids. The germline CDR1 and CDR2 sequences are WNHNN and SYGVQD (reference sequence). As DNA, the CDR3 is TGCGCCAGCAGTGAGTCGGGGCCCTATGGCTACACCTTC. Residues: CASSESGPYGYTF.

This clonotype was found a few times. The genes are TRBV29-1 and TRBJ2-5, with 11 positions matching TRBD1. V lost 4 bases to trimming and J lost 4 bases; unmatched junction nucleotides: 2. Looked up from germline, CDR1 is SQVTM and CDR2 is ANQGSEA. There are 13 residues in the CDR3. The CDR3 loop reads CSVADRGLETQYF. DNA for the CDR3: TGCAGCGTTGCGGACAGGGGGCTAGAGACCCAGTACTTC.

This clonotype was picked up a small number of times. The J gene is TRBJ1-3, the V gene TRBV5-1; a weak D match, TRBD1 (5 bases). The V and J ends lost 0 bases and 4 bases respectively, with 11 bases between them. CDR1 and CDR2 (germline): SGHRS, YFSETQ. The CDR3 contains 15 residues. CDR3 in DNA: TGCGCCAGCAGCTTGGCCTCAGGGCCGGGAAACACCATATATTTT. It is translated as CASSLASGPGNTIYF.

As DNA, the CDR3 is TGCAGTGCTAGAGGTGGGGGACAGGAGACTGAAGCTTTCTTT. Its protein product is CSARGGGQETEAFF. The chain combines TRBV20-1 with TRBJ1-1; 8 bases are a match to TRBD1. The V and J ends lost 1 base and 5 bases, in that order; junction bases with no gene match: 6. The germline V gene encodes CDR1 DFQATT and CDR2 SNEGSKA (reference sequence). The CDR3 consists of 14 residues.

This clonotype has just a few counts. This chain connects TRBV27 to TRBJ1-6; tentatively, D is TRBD1 (5 bases). Germline V gene data show CDR1 as MNHEY and CDR2 as SMNVEV (reference sequence). V lost 3 bases and J lost 0, with 12 bases in between. This CDR3 region has 17 residues. CDR3 sequence: CASSFPTASSYNSPLHF. Written as DNA, the CDR3 is TGTGCCAGCAGTTTCCCGACAGCTAGCTCCTATAATTCACCCCTCCACTTT.

This clonotype was observed at least ten times. The J gene is TRBJ1-5, the V gene TRBV5-5; weak D call: TRBD1 (6 bases). The CDR3 extends over 13 amino acids. Germline CDR1 is SGHKS and CDR2 is YYEKEE (reference sequence). Trimming stripped 3 bases from V and 7 bases from J, with 11 bases between. DNA for the CDR3: TGTGCCAGCAGCTCTAACAGGGAACAGCCCCAGCATTTT. This gives the protein CASSSNREQPQHF.

V is TRBV18 and J is TRBJ1-1; tentatively, D is TRBD1 (6 bases). Looked up from germline, CDR1 is KGHSH and CDR2 is LQKENI. This CDR3 is built from 13 residues. V gave up 6 bases and J gave up 4 bases, with 12 bases separating them. In DNA form, the CDR3 reads TGTGCCAGCTCTCCTGACAGGTTCACTGAAGCTTTCTTT. Translated, it gives CASSPDRFTEAFF.

This clonotype was seen more than once but under ten times. CDR3 sequence: CSARAWQTNTEAFF. The CDR3 DNA reads as TGCAGTGCTAGAGCATGGCAGACGAACACTGAAGCTTTCTTT. The chain combines TRBV20-1 with TRBJ1-1; D is uncertain. Germline CDR1 and CDR2: DFQATT and SNEGSKA (reference sequence). Trimming removed 1 base from V and 1 base from J, with 10 bases in between. The CDR3 has 14 amino acids.

There are a few counts of this clonotype. The chain employs TRBV9 and TRBJ1-1; D is ambiguous. The CDR3 covers 13 residues. The germline V and J ends were trimmed by 2 bases and 2 bases, with 7 bases remaining between them. The germline gives CDR1 SGDLS, CDR2 YYNGEE. The CDR3 DNA reads TGTGCCAGCAGCGTCACGCCTAACACTGAAGCTTTCTTT. The encoded protein is CASSVTPNTEAFF.

The genes are TRBV7-9 and TRBJ2-6; D is ambiguous. The germline gives CDR1 SEHNR, CDR2 FQNEAQ (reference sequence). The CDR3 length is 17 residues. V lost 1 base and J lost 0, with 10 bases in between. The CDR3 protein is CASSLEGPISGANVLTF. The CDR3 DNA reads as TGTGCCAGCAGCTTAGAGGGTCCTATCTCTGGGGCCAACGTCCTGACTTTC.

Only a few counts were recorded for this clonotype. The chain links TRBV12-3 or TRBV12-4 to TRBJ1-1; maybe TRBD1 (6 bases). The ends were cut back, 7 bases at V and 5 bases at J, with 23 bases in the middle. The CDR3 runs to 16 residues. The DNA for the CDR3 is TGTGCCAGCATTACCCTCGCGGGGGGGCGTCGGACTGAAGCTTTCTTT. This codes for CASITLAGGRRTEAFF.

This clonotype was seen only a few times. The chain combines TRBV6-2 or TRBV6-3 with TRBJ2-1, with TRBD2 matching 10 bases. V lost 5 bases and J lost 8; bases outside the gene matches: 15. Germline V gene data show CDR1 as MNHEY and CDR2 as SVGEGT. The CDR3 covers 17 residues. CDR3 sequence reads: CASSPRRSSGSKDEQFF. The CDR3 coding sequence is TGTGCCAGCAGTCCACGCCGGTCTAGCGGGAGTAAGGATGAGCAGTTCTTC.

The chain joins TRBV18 to TRBJ2-5; a possible D gene is TRBD1 (6 bases). Germline CDR1 reads KGHSH; CDR2 reads LQKENI. The CDR3 totals 15 residues. V was trimmed by 3 bases and J by 1 base, leaving 12 bases between them. Written as DNA, the CDR3 is TGTGCCAGCTCACCGGGGGCGAAGATCCAAGAGACCCAGTACTTC. Translating it yields CASSPGAKIQETQYF. The full variable domain, in which reference TRBV18 and TRBJ2-5 provide the parts outside the CDR3, is NAGVMQNPRHLVRRRGQEARLRCSPMKGHSHVYWYRQLPEEGLKFMVYLQKENIIDESGMPKERFSAEFPKEGPSILRIQQVVRGDSAAYFCASSPGAKIQETQYFGPGTRLLVL.

This chain links TRBV3-1 with TRBJ2-6; D is uncertain. The germline V gene has CDR1 LGHDT and CDR2 YNNKEL (reference sequence). The V and J ends lost 4 bases and 1 base respectively, with 5 bases between them. The CDR3 loop spans 14 amino acids. The CDR3 DNA sequence: TGTGCCAGCAGCCTAAAATCTGGGGCCAACGTCCTGACTTTC. It encodes CASSLKSGANVLTF.

This clonotype was counted a few times. The chain couples TRBV7-9 to TRBJ1-1; D remains ambiguous. CDR1 and CDR2 from the germline V gene are SEHNR and FQNEAQ (reference sequence). The CDR3 covers 14 residues. V was cut by 5 bases and J by 3 bases, with 13 bases left in between. The CDR3 nucleotides are TGTGCCAGCAGCCCTCGCACTTGGTACACTGAAGCTTTCTTT. Protein product: CASSPRTWYTEAFF.

This sequence joins TRBV18 and TRBJ1-1; D may be TRBD1 (6 bases). The germline V and J ends were trimmed by 2 bases and 8 bases, with 15 bases remaining between them. In germline, CDR1 is KGHSH, CDR2 LQKENI. This CDR3 region has 14 residues. CDR3 protein: CASSPGVWGAEAFF. The CDR3 DNA reads as TGTGCCAGCTCACCAGGGGTATGGGGGGCAGAAGCTTTCTTT. Combining the CDR3 with reference TRBV18 and TRBJ1-1 gives the whole variable domain NAGVMQNPRHLVRRRGQEARLRCSPMKGHSHVYWYRQLPEEGLKFMVYLQKENIIDESGMPKERFSAEFPKEGPSILRIQQVVRGDSAAYFCASSPGVWGAEAFFGQGTRLTVV.

This clonotype turned up a few times. V usage is TRBV5-1 and J usage is TRBJ2-1, with 8 bases fitting TRBD2. V lost 4 bases, J lost 4 bases, and 10 bases stayed unmatched. CDR3 length equals 16 residues. Looked up from germline, CDR1 is SGHRS and CDR2 is YFSETQ. The DNA for the CDR3 is TGCGCCAGCAGCCCGACTAGCGAGGGAGGGTACAATGAGCAGTTCTTC. Amino acids: CASSPTSEGGYNEQFF.

This rearrangement joins TRBV6-2 or TRBV6-3 to TRBJ2-1; D is ambiguous. Between the trimmed V and J ends, which lost 5 bases and 1 base, there was a span of 12 bases. The CDR3 runs to 15 residues. Germline CDR1 is MNHEY and CDR2 is SVGEGT. CDR3 residues: CASSGTARSYNEQFF. For the CDR3, the DNA is TGTGCCAGCAGTGGAACCGCCCGTTCCTACAATGAGCAGTTCTTC.

This clonotype turned up a few times. V and J are TRBV14 and TRBJ2-2; 11 bases are shared with TRBD1. The V segment lost 3 bases and the J segment 5 bases; nucleotides outside the gene matches: 8. Looked up from germline, CDR1 is SGHDN and CDR2 is FVKESK. This CDR3 comprises 17 residues. The CDR3 here is CASSQYGQGARTGELFF. CDR3 in DNA: TGTGCCAGCAGCCAGTACGGACAGGGGGCGAGGACCGGGGAGCTGTTTTTT.

This clonotype was detected a few times. The chain couples TRBV7-2 to TRBJ2-1, with D perhaps being TRBD1 or TRBD2 (5 bases each). Per the germline V gene, CDR1 is SGHTA and CDR2 is FQGNSA. V lost 5 bases to trimming and J lost 0 bases, with 14 bases between them. This CDR3 region has 16 residues. This CDR3 is CASSTGTVSSYNEQFF. The CDR3 region has the DNA TGTGCCAGCAGCACCGGGACCGTAAGCTCCTACAATGAGCAGTTCTTC.

This clonotype was observed a handful of times. The chain carries TRBV3-1 and TRBJ1-2; 9 positions match TRBD1. Trimming cost V 3 bases and J 8 bases; bases outside gene matches: 7. The CDR3 spans 14 residues. Germline loops: CDR1 LGHDT, CDR2 YNNKEL (reference sequence). The CDR3 here is CASSQPGQGSGYTF. The CDR3, as DNA: TGTGCCAGCAGCCAGCCGGGACAGGGTTCCGGCTACACCTTC.

This clonotype was counted a few times. The chain combines TRBV20-1 with TRBJ2-3; no firm D call. The CDR3 has 12 amino acids. Germline V lookup: CDR1 DFQATT, CDR2 SNEGSKA (reference sequence). CDR3 coding DNA: TGCAGCCTGGACCGTGGCACAGATACGCAGTATTTT. It translates to CSLDRGTDTQYF.

This clonotype occurred a few times. The rearrangement uses TRBV15 and TRBJ2-3; 8 bases agree with TRBD2. With V trimmed by 0 bases and J by 6 bases, 8 bases remained unmatched. Germline loops: CDR1 LNHNV, CDR2 YYDKDF (reference sequence). The CDR3 spans 16 residues. As DNA, the CDR3 is TGTGCCACCAGCAGAGATTACGTAGCTAGCGGGGATACGCAGTATTTT. Translating gives CATSRDYVASGDTQYF.

This clonotype was seen at least ten times. The V gene is TRBV5-8, the J gene TRBJ2-1, with a weak D call TRBD1 (6 bases). There are 12 residues in the CDR3. Germline V gene data show CDR1 as SGHTS and CDR2 as YDEGEE. The ends were cut back, 6 bases at V and 5 bases at J, with 9 bases in the middle. The CDR3 spells CASTGQNNEQFF. Written as DNA, the CDR3 is TGTGCCAGCACGGGACAAAACAATGAGCAGTTCTTC. Drawing the rest from reference TRBV5-8 and TRBJ2-1, the complete variable domain is EAGVTQSPTHLIKTRGQQATLRCSPISGHTSVYWYQQALGLGLQFLLWYDEGEERNRGNFPPRFSGRQFPNYSSELNVNALELEDSALYLCASTGQNNEQFFGPGTRLTVL.

The V and J genes are TRBV6-2 or TRBV6-3 and TRBJ2-7; D ambiguous. CDR3 length equals 14 residues. Germline V CDR1 and CDR2: MNHEY, SVGEGT. Trimming removed 4 bases at V and 5 bases at J, with 15 bases between. This CDR3 reads CASSSPGLLHEQYF. The CDR3, as DNA: TGTGCCAGCAGTTCCCCCGGCCTCCTCCACGAGCAGTACTTC.

V gene TRBV6-5 combines with J gene TRBJ1-1, with 8 bases aligning to TRBD1. The CDR3 consists of 14 residues. Trimming cost V 4 bases and J 6 bases; bases outside gene matches: 7. Germline assignment: CDR1 MNHEY and CDR2 SVGAGI. The CDR3 spells CASSSGGAASEAFF. The CDR3 DNA reads TGTGCCAGCAGTTCAGGGGGCGCCGCCTCTGAAGCTTTCTTT.

The chain has TRBV5-1 and TRBJ2-6; 7 positions match TRBD2. Germline V gene data show CDR1 as SGHRS and CDR2 as YFSETQ. The CDR3 spans 17 residues. Trimming at V came to 4 bases and at J to 0 bases, leaving 7 bases not matched to a gene. The CDR3 nucleotides read TGCGCCAGCAGCCGCTGGGGGGGGAGCTCTGGGGCCAACGTCCTGACTTTC. Translated, it gives CASSRWGGSSGANVLTF.

The chain combines TRBV12-3 or TRBV12-4 with TRBJ1-5; D unresolved. The CDR3 loop spans 11 amino acids. Between the trimmed V and J ends, which lost 7 bases and 7 bases, there was a span of 8 bases. Here the CDR3 DNA reads TGTGCCAGCACCCCGCGGCAGCCCCAGCATTTT. It yields the protein CASTPRQPQHF.

The rearrangement joins TRBV5-6 to TRBJ2-3; TRBD2 matches 14 bases. Germline V gene lookup returns CDR1 SGHDT and CDR2 YYEEEE. The CDR3 runs 17 residues. V dropped 3 bases and J dropped 3; count of bases not matched to a gene: 6. DNA for the CDR3: TGTGCCAGCAGCTCGACGACTAGCGGGAGGGCAACAGATACGCAGTATTTT. Amino acids: CASSSTTSGRATDTQYF.